Given below is one T cell receptor (beta chain) in context. Its target antigen remains unknown. No base quality information exists; no much larger clone differs at one position. This record belongs to a study of blood T cell repertoires in COVID-19 (dated by TCRdb to the early 2020s). Broadly, across the study: The collaborator samples originated in the United States, Italy and Spain and spanned the acute and convalescent phases of COVID-19. The sample metadata nearly always contained a de-identified subject ID, COVID-19 status, age in years and sex. Where HLA class I and class II types were available, the types were taken from metadata supplied by the sample provider, not from assay-based typing. The repertoires were made available in a free public database intended to serve as a resource for research on the immune response to SARS-CoV-2. The dataset comprised deeply sampled blood TCRbeta repertoires from subjects exposed to, actively infected with, or recovered from COVID-19. Samples were obtained from the ongoing ImmuneRACE study (first 160 participants) and from about 1,300 subjects provided by 6 global collaborators. The material from the prospective study consisted of cDNA or gDNA derived from T cells, B-cell-depleted T cells, or PBMCs. Overall results and qualifications from the work: The quantity of clinical and demographic metadata differed by source and by participant and was supplied without curation.

The CDR3 spans 14 residues, from the cysteine through the phenylalanine. The DNA shown is the 42-base CDR3, in frame from base 1. The V end gives up 6 bases and the J end 3 bases, leaving 7 bases in the junction not matched to a gene. Sequences SQVTM (CDR1) and ANQGSEA (CDR2) are obtained from the germline V gene. TCRbeta CDR3 regions were amplified from genomic DNA using the immunoSEQ Assay, a bias-controlled multiplex PCR. From the authors' description of their analysis: The number of nucleated cells in each sample was estimated from the amplification of reference gene primers within the assay. To quantify the absolute abundance of each unique TCRbeta CDR3 rearrangement, sequence reads were collapsed and filtered. For each sample, productive Simpson clonality was calculated by taking the square root of Simpson's diversity index across productive rearrangements. In its TCRdb copy, this immuneACCESS table keeps in-frame sequences only and misses some clones. Where compared with another copy, unresolved V genes explain less than half of these, and the others have no known cause. That table supplies the V and J calls and clone size; D and trimming were determined from the DNA. The sample includes roughly 250,000 clones, with 70% to 90% observed a single time. Around 2% of the sample belongs to the ten largest clones.

Participants in the prospective study were aged about 18 to 95 years, lived in approximately 26 United States geographic areas, and enrolled through a virtual design. To assign participants to cohorts, the prospective study relied on clinical history that participants themselves reported in a screening survey and a study questionnaire. Recovered participants in ImmuneRACE Cohort 3 were defined by two consecutive negative NP/OP PCR tests, clearance by a healthcare professional, or resolution of symptoms. In the prospective study, whole blood, serum and a nasopharyngeal or oropharyngeal swab were collected from each participant by mobile phlebotomists. Additional blood draws and questionnaires over a 2-month period could optionally be provided by prospective study participants. Before DNA extraction, blood samples from the prospective study were shipped at room temperature or frozen.

Source material: PBMCs or T cells enriched from blood (not recorded which). The receptor's source is a woman aged 50 to 60 who had recovered from COVID-19. The sequence links TRBV29-1 to TRBJ1-3, with 8 bases aligning to TRBD1. The DNA reads TGCAGCGTCAAACCTGGGACAGGTGGAAACACCATATATTTT. It codes for CSVKPGTGGNTIYF. Where the CDR3 stops, the reference TRBV29-1 and TRBJ1-3 genes take over; the full variable domain is SAVISQKPSRDICQRGTSLTIQCQVDSQVTMMFWYRQQPGQSLTLIATANQGSEATYESGFVIDKFPISRPNLTFSTLTVSNMSPEDSSIYLCSVKPGTGGNTIYFGEGSWLTVV.